Below, 7 T cell receptor beta chains from the same sample are listed, as sequenced in a study of T cell responses to AZD1222 COVID-19 vaccine. Clones were read by immunoSEQ multiplex PCR, and TCRdb kept only the in-frame ones, dropping some. The sample consists of more than 85,000 clones, about 91% of them appearing once. Source: peripheral blood, taken on day 0 of AZD1222 vaccination. These receptors were obtained from an adult in good health.

The chain links TRBV15 to TRBJ1-6; D gene unclear. In germline, CDR1 is LNHNV, CDR2 YYDKDF (reference sequence). Between the trimmed V and J ends, which lost 5 bases and 7 bases, there was a span of 12 bases. The CDR3 sequence is 14 residues long. The CDR3 nucleotides are TGTGCCACCAGCGTTCCGGGCCTCAATTCACCCCTCCACTTT. Translating it yields CATSVPGLNSPLHF.

The chain links TRBV7-3 to TRBJ2-2, with D perhaps assigned TRBD1 or TRBD2 (5 bases each). This CDR3 is 14 amino acids long. V was shortened by 4 bases and J by 8 bases, with 14 bases between the two germline ends. Germline assignment: CDR1 SGHTA and CDR2 FQGTGA. The CDR3 spells CASSSQTWGGELFF. The CDR3 nucleotides read TGTGCCAGCAGCTCCCAAACCTGGGGGGGGGAGCTGTTTTTT.

The chain links TRBV19 to TRBJ1-3; no firm D call. Trimming took 4 bases from V and 4 from J, leaving 20 bases between them. The germline gives CDR1 LNHDA, CDR2 SQIVND (reference sequence). CDR3 length equals 17 residues. CDR3 nucleotide sequence: TGTGCCAGTAGTACTTGGGCCTCGCACTTGGCAGGAAACACCATATATTTT. Its translation is CASSTWASHLAGNTIYF. Full variable domain (remainder filled in from reference TRBV19 and TRBJ1-3): DGGITQSPKYLFRKEGQNVTLSCEQNLNHDAMYWYRQDPGQGLRLIYYSQIVNDFQKGDIAEGYSVSREKKESFPLTVTSAQKNPTAFYLCASSTWASHLAGNTIYFGEGSWLTVV.

The rearrangement links TRBV6-5 to TRBJ1-2; D is perhaps TRBD1 (5 bases). This CDR3 has 15 amino acids. The ends were cut back, 3 bases at V and 2 bases at J, with 13 bases in the middle. CDR1 MNHEY and CDR2 SVGAGI come from the germline V gene. This CDR3 reads CASSYARGWNYGYTF. The CDR3 DNA is TGTGCCAGCAGTTATGCGAGGGGATGGAACTATGGCTACACCTTC.

The chain employs TRBV6-2 or TRBV6-3 and TRBJ1-2; D remains unclear. V was shortened by 3 bases and J by 4 bases, with 12 bases between the two germline ends. The CDR3 spans 14 residues. Germline V gene sequence: CDR1 MNHEY, CDR2 SVGEGT. The CDR3 nucleotides read TGTGCCAGCAGTTATCGGGTTTCGGGCTATGGCTACACCTTC. Residues: CASSYRVSGYGYTF.

The chain combines TRBV12-5 with TRBJ2-1; the match to TRBD2 covers 8 bases. CDR1 LGHNT and CDR2 FRNRAP come from the germline V gene. V lost 6 bases and J lost 4; bases outside the gene matches: 5. The CDR3 is made up of 14 amino acids. CDR3 protein: CASGYSGVYNEQFF. In nucleotides, the CDR3 is TGTGCTAGTGGGTATAGCGGGGTTTACAATGAGCAGTTCTTC.

The chain uses TRBV27 and TRBJ2-1; D is undetermined. The CDR3 has 15 amino acids. From germline, CDR1 is MNHEY and CDR2 SMNVEV (reference sequence). The V and J ends lost 1 base and 8 bases respectively, with 15 bases between them. CDR3 sequence (DNA): TGTGCCAGCAGTTTATTGGCCTCGATGAGTTATGAGCAGTTCTTC. It yields the protein CASSLLASMSYEQFF.